What follows are 5 T cell receptor beta chains derived from one specimen sequenced in a study of Graves' ophthalmopathy and Graves' hyperthyroidism. Amplified TCR beta CDR3 regions were obtained using RNA transcripts as template. Second-round multiplex PCR came after first-round RT-PCR with HTBI primers. One entry per CDR3 protein, called by TCRdb with MiXCR from the multiplex PCR reads. The data show 200,000 to 250,000 distinct CDR3 sequences, roughly 21% seen once. Source material: peripheral blood. The receptors stem from a woman aged 45 to 65 with Graves' ophthalmopathy.

Only one count was recorded for this clonotype. The CDR3 DNA sequence: TGTGCCAGCAGTGTCGGGAGTAAGACCCAGTACTTC. Its protein product is CASSVGSKTQYF. The gene calls are TRBV12-3 or TRBV12-4 and TRBJ2-5, with D possibly matching TRBD2 (6 bases). The V end was cut by 5 bases, the J end by 6 bases, with 10 bases between. The length of the CDR3 is 12 residues.

The rearrangement links TRBV15 to TRBJ1-6; 8 bases match TRBD1. The CDR3 is 14 amino acids. Germline CDR1 is LNHNV and CDR2 is YYDKDF (reference sequence). The trim removed 8 bases at V and 6 bases at J, leaving 6 bases unmatched. The CDR3 DNA follows: TGTGCCACCTGGACAGGGAACCGTAATTCACCCCTCCACTTT. This gives the protein CATWTGNRNSPLHF. The full variable domain, completed using reference TRBV15 and TRBJ1-6, is DAMVIQNPRYQVTQFGKPVTLSCSQTLNHNVMYWYQQKSSQAPKLLFHYYDKDFNNEADTPDNFQSRRPNTSFCFLDIRSPGLGDTAMYLCATWTGNRNSPLHFGNGTRLTVT.

The table lists this clonotype with many counts. V usage is TRBV27 and J usage is TRBJ1-5; D call uncertain. Germline loops: CDR1 MNHEY, CDR2 SMNVEV (reference sequence). With 2 bases removed from V and 4 bases from J, the gap between germline ends came to 6 bases. The CDR3 runs to 13 residues. CDR3 DNA: TGTGCCAGCAGTTTAGGCCAAAATCAGCCCCAGCATTTT. Its translation: CASSLGQNQPQHF.

The table lists this clonotype with many counts. The genes are TRBV6-5 and TRBJ1-1; TRBD1 matches at 10 bases. Germline values: CDR1 MNHEY, CDR2 SVGAGI. This CDR3 is built from 15 residues. Trimming took 1 base from V and 2 from J; bases not matched to a gene: 1. This CDR3 is CASSYWDRGNTEAFF. The CDR3, as DNA: TGTGCCAGCAGTTACTGGGACAGGGGCAACACTGAAGCTTTCTTT.

The rearrangement uses TRBV6-5 and TRBJ2-7; TRBD2 agrees at 7 bases. The germline gives CDR1 MNHEY, CDR2 SVGAGI. The CDR3 loop spans 15 amino acids. With V trimmed by 3 bases and J by 2 bases, 7 bases remained unmatched. The CDR3 spells CASSYDPSGPYEQYF. CDR3 coding DNA: TGTGCCAGCAGTTATGATCCTAGCGGACCCTACGAGCAGTACTTC.